A single sample is the source of the 10 T cell receptor beta chains below, sequenced in a study of somatic mutations in cytotoxic T cells in rheumatoid arthritis. Sequencing was performed with immunoSEQ multiplex PCR; in TCRdb, only in-frame clones are kept and a portion is missing. The repertoire holds 13,000 or so clones, with roughly three quarters as singletons. The sequenced material came from CD8+ T cells sorted from blood. The receptors originated from an adult with rheumatoid arthritis.

The V call is TRBV28, the J call TRBJ2-5; tentative D call: TRBD1 (5 bases). CDR3 size: 14 residues. Germline V CDR1 and CDR2: MDHEN, SYDVKM. V gave up 6 bases and J gave up 0 bases, with 11 bases separating them. The CDR3 is CASSRQTYQETQYF. The CDR3 DNA reads TGTGCCAGCAGCAGACAGACGTACCAAGAGACCCAGTACTTC.

This chain connects TRBV5-1 to TRBJ1-2; the D is unclear. The CDR3 is made up of 14 amino acids. V gave up 0 bases and J gave up 2 bases, with 8 bases separating them. CDR1 SGHRS and CDR2 YFSETQ come from the germline V gene. The CDR3 DNA sequence: TGCGCCAGCAGCTTGGAAGGCTACAACTATGGCTACACCTTC. This encodes CASSLEGYNYGYTF.

CDR3 nucleotide sequence: TGTGCCAGCAGCCATGGACAGGGCTATGGCTACACCTTC. Translated, it gives CASSHGQGYGYTF. The chain has TRBV9 and TRBJ1-2, with 8 bases aligning to TRBD1. Germline assignment: CDR1 SGDLS and CDR2 YYNGEE. The CDR3 spans 13 residues. Losses at the gene ends were 4 bases for V and 4 bases for J; bases not matched to a gene: 3.

This chain joins TRBV29-1 and TRBJ1-2, with D perhaps matching TRBD1 (5 bases). The CDR3 sequence is 12 residues long. V was pared by 7 bases and J by 1 base, with 10 bases between. Germline lookup yields CDR1 SQVTM and CDR2 ANQGSEA. As DNA, the CDR3 is TGCAGCGACCTGACAGTTAACTATGGCTACACCTTC. This translates into CSDLTVNYGYTF.

The J gene is TRBJ2-7, the V gene TRBV5-4; D is unclear. The V gene's germline CDR1 is SGHNT and CDR2 YYREEE (reference sequence). V gave up 4 bases and J gave up 2 bases, with 28 bases separating them. The CDR3 is 19 residues long. The CDR3 DNA follows: TGTGCCAGCAGCGTAGGGTTCCCGTTCTCGACCAGCCCGACCTACGAGCAGTACTTC. Protein product: CASSVGFPFSTSPTYEQYF.

The chain is built from TRBV25-1 and TRBJ1-2, with D unresolved. Trimming shortened V by 3 bases and J by 3 bases, and 8 bases separated the two germline ends. CDR3 length equals 13 residues. Germline V gene data show CDR1 as MGHDK and CDR2 as SYGVNS. For the CDR3, the DNA is TGTGCCAGCAGTGATTCAGCGTACTATGGCTACACCTTC. It encodes CASSDSAYYGYTF.

This chain connects TRBV19 to TRBJ2-5, with D perhaps TRBD2 (7 bases). This CDR3 is built from 12 residues. CDR1 is LNHDA, CDR2 SQIVND, per germline (reference sequence). The V end lost 5 bases, the J end lost 5 bases, and 9 bases lay between the germline ends. CDR3 residues: CASSAGAETQYF. The DNA of the CDR3 is TGTGCCAGTAGTGCGGGGGCTGAGACCCAGTACTTC.

The CDR3 protein is CASSPLAETYNEQFF. In DNA, the CDR3 is TGTGCCAGCAGCCCCCTAGCGGAGACCTACAATGAGCAGTTCTTC. This chain joins TRBV7-3 and TRBJ2-1; TRBD2 aligns across 7 bases. V lost 5 bases, J lost 2 bases, and 6 bases stayed unmatched. The germline V gene has CDR1 SGHTA and CDR2 FQGTGA. The length of the CDR3 is 15 residues.

This clone was picked up a small number of times. The chain links TRBV5-5 to TRBJ2-7; the D gene is possibly TRBD2 (6 bases). V was cut by 4 bases and J by 0 bases, with 20 bases left in between. In germline, CDR1 is SGHKS, CDR2 YYEKEE (reference sequence). The CDR3 covers 17 residues. CDR3 bases: TGTGCCAGCAGCCCTATTGCGTCGGGAGCCAGCTCCTACGAGCAGTACTTC. As protein: CASSPIASGASSYEQYF. Full variable domain (rest looked up from reference TRBV5-5 and TRBJ2-7): DAGVTQSPTHLIKTRGQQVTLRCSPISGHKSVSWYQQVLGQGPQFIFQYYEKEERGRGNFPDRFSARQFPNYSSELNVNALLLGDSALYLCASSPIASGASSYEQYFGPGTRLTVT.

V gene TRBV11-2 combines with J gene TRBJ1-3; D may be TRBD1 (5 bases). Deletions cut 5 bases from V and 4 bases from J, with 12 bases between. Germline V CDR1 and CDR2: SGHAT, FQNNGV. The CDR3 sequence is 14 residues long. In nucleotides, the CDR3 is TGTGCCAGCAGCGCCGGGACGGGCGGAAACACCATATATTTT. This codes for CASSAGTGGNTIYF.